The next 6 T cell receptor beta chains were all read from a single sample in a study of blood T cell repertoires in COVID-19. Sequenced by immunoSEQ multiplex PCR; TCRdb stores in-frame clones only, minus some. Here the sample spans about 39,000 clones, approximately 80% being singletons. The source material was peripheral blood. The receptor set was obtained from a man aged 55 to 70 in a cohort sampled during active COVID-19.

The chain's CDR3 is CASHPQGRVDSPLHF. The CDR3 region has the DNA TGTGCCAGCCACCCCCAGGGGAGGGTTGATTCACCCCTCCACTTT. The chain employs TRBV2 and TRBJ1-6; TRBD1 might be the D (6 bases). Germline CDR1 SNHLY, CDR2 FYNNEI. The CDR3 length is 15 residues. Trimming pared 8 bases from V and 8 bases from J, leaving 19 bases between.

This clone was counted a single time. The chain uses TRBV6-4 and TRBJ2-7; no definite D call. The V end lost 8 bases, the J end lost 7 bases, and 12 bases lay between the germline ends. Germline lookup yields CDR1 MRHNA and CDR2 SNTAGT. The CDR3 length is 11 residues. Here the CDR3 reads CASEPLREQYF. DNA for the CDR3: TGTGCCAGCGAGCCCCTACGAGAGCAGTACTTC.

This clone was recorded once. The genes are TRBV18 and TRBJ1-3; no reliable D call. Trimming left V 2 bases short and J 4 bases short, with 9 bases between. Germline CDR1 and CDR2: KGHSH and LQKENI. The CDR3 is 14 residues long. The CDR3 region has the DNA TGTGCCAGCTCACCAAGGAGTCTCGGAAACACCATATATTTT. Translated: CASSPRSLGNTIYF.

The V and J genes are TRBV28 and TRBJ1-6, with D tentatively TRBD1 (5 bases). The CDR3 runs to 14 residues. With 6 bases removed from V and 7 bases from J, the gap between germline ends came to 13 bases. Germline loops: CDR1 MDHEN, CDR2 SYDVKM. CDR3 nucleotide sequence: TGTGCCAGCAGCACCCAAAGGGGAAATTCACCCCTCCACTTT. Translating it yields CASSTQRGNSPLHF.

The CDR3 DNA reads TGTGCCAGCGGTAAACCGAGCTCCTACGAGCAGTACTTC. Translation: CASGKPSSYEQYF. This chain links TRBV6-5 with TRBJ2-7; D call uncertain. In germline, CDR1 is MNHEY, CDR2 SVGAGI. The CDR3 length is 13 residues. The V end was cut by 8 bases, the J end by 0 bases, with 11 bases between.

This rearrangement joins TRBV25-1 to TRBJ1-2; the match to TRBD1 covers 7 bases. Germline CDR1 MGHDK, CDR2 SYGVNS. Losses at the gene ends were 6 bases for V and 2 bases for J; bases not matched to a gene: 6. CDR3 length equals 14 residues. This chain's CDR3 is CASSLGRGNYGYTF. The CDR3 bases are TGTGCCAGCAGCTTAGGCAGGGGGAACTATGGCTACACCTTC.